Sequencing of this T cell receptor beta chain was carried out in a study of shared clonotypes between healthy human individuals. Data came from immunoSEQ multiplex PCR; TCRdb stores just in-frame clones and leaves some out. The sample has around 2.3 million clones, around 95% seen once. The donor cohort consisted entirely of Caucasian adults residing in Nashville, Tennessee. Trimming cost V 7 bases and J 0 bases, with 13 bases left between them. The CDR3 has 14 residues. Germline V gene lookup returns CDR1 MDHEN and CDR2 SYDVKM. In the case of this clone: Its cognate antigen is unknown.

Points from the study as a whole: Generation probability values for non-shared clonotypes were lower than those for clonotypes shared by all four donors.

The sequenced material came from naive CD4+ T cells sorted from blood. Subset denoted: CD45RA+ positively selected. The gene calls are TRBV28 and TRBJ2-7; D is uncertain. This receptor was identified in a man aged 18 to 29 in good health. The DNA for the CDR3 is TGTGCCAGCACCTCCCCCGGTAGCTCCTACGAGCAGTACTTC. This codes for CASTSPGSSYEQYF.